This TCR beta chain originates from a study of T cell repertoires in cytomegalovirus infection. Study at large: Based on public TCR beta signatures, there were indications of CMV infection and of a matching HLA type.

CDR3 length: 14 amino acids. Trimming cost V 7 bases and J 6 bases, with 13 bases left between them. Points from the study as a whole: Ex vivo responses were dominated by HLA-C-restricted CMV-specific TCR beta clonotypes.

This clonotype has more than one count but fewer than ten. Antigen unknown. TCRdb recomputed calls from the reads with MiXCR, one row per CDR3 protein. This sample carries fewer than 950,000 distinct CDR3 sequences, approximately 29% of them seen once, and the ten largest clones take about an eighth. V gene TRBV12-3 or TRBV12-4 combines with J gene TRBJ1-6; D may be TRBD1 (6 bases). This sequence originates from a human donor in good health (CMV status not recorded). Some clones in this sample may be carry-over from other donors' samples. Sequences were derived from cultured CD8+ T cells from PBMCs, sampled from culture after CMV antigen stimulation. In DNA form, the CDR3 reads TGTGCCAGCACTCCCACAGGGCCTAATTCACCCCTCCACTTT. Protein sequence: CASTPTGPNSPLHF.